This T cell receptor (beta chain) was captured in a study of T cell repertoires in cytomegalovirus infection. Looking at the study overall: Epitope selection comprised recently identified HLA-C-restricted CMV epitopes and well-studied HLA-B-restricted CMV epitopes. Evidence of both CMV infection and a matching HLA type came from public TCR beta signatures. Findings and caveats of the study: People with CMV and the relevant HLA were identified by cumulative public TCR beta family frequency. The ex vivo response was dominated by HLA-C-restricted CMV-specific TCR beta clonotypes.

This CDR3 contains 15 residues. The V gene end was trimmed by 0 bases and the J gene end by 4 bases; junction bases not matched to a gene: 5. CDR1 LNHNV and CDR2 YYDKDF come from the germline V gene (reference sequence). Concerning this clonotype itself: Its antigen is as yet unknown.

TCRdb reprocessed the reads with MiXCR, giving one entry per CDR3 protein. The data show roughly 990,000 distinct CDR3 sequences, more than 25% seen once. The sample here was cultured CD8+ T cells from PBMCs, taken from culture after CMV antigen stimulation. The TCR was taken from a human donor in good health (CMV status not recorded). Some clones in this sample may be carry-over from other donors' samples. This sequence joins TRBV15 and TRBJ2-7, with 8 bases lining up with TRBD1. DNA for the CDR3: TGTGCCACCAGCAGAGATATCGGACAGGGATACGAGCAGTACTTC. It yields the protein CATSRDIGQGYEQYF. Full variable domain (outside the CDR3, taken from reference TRBV15 and TRBJ2-7): DAMVIQNPRYQVTQFGKPVTLSCSQTLNHNVMYWYQQKSSQAPKLLFHYYDKDFNNEADTPDNFQSRRPNTSFCFLDIRSPGLGDTAMYLCATSRDIGQGYEQYFGPGTRLTVT.